This T cell receptor (beta chain) was captured by sequencing in a study of tumor-infiltrating lymphocytes in oesophageal squamous cell carcinoma. The germline CDR1 and CDR2 sequences are SGHKS and YYEKEE (reference sequence). This CDR3 spans 14 amino acids. V dropped 4 bases and J dropped 5 bases, with 15 bases sitting between them. TCRdb processed the PCR reads anew with MiXCR; each CDR3 protein has one entry. The data contain more than 15,000 distinct CDR3 sequences, about 46% of them singletons. This clonotype has a count of ten or more. This clonotype was obtained from a female donor with esophageal squamous cell carcinoma. The genes are TRBV5-5 and TRBJ1-2; no reliable D call. Sequenced sample: normal esophageal tissue next to the tumor. Here the CDR3 reads CASSHLDREYGYTF. CDR3 DNA sequence: TGTGCCAGCAGCCACCTAGACCGGGAGTATGGCTACACCTTC.